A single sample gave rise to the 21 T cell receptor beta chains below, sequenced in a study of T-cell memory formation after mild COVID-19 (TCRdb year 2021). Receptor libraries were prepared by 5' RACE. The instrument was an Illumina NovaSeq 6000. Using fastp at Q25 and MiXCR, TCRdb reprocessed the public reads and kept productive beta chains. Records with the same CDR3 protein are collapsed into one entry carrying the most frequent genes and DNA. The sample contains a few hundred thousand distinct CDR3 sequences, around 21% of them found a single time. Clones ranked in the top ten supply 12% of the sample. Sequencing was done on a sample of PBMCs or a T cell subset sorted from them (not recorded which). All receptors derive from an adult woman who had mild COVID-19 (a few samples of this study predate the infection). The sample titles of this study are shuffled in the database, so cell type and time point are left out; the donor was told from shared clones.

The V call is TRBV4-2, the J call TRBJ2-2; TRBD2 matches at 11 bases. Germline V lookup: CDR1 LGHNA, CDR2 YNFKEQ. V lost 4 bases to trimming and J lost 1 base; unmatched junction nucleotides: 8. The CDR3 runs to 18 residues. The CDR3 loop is CASSPMGSGRENTGELFF. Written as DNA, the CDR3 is TGTGCCAGCAGCCCGATGGGTAGCGGGAGGGAGAACACCGGGGAGCTGTTTTTT.

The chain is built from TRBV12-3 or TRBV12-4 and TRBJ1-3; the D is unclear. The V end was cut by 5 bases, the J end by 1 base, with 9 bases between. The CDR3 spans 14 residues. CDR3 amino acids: CASSRRSSGNTIYF. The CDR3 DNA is TGTGCCAGCAGTCGACGAAGTTCTGGAAACACCATATATTTT.

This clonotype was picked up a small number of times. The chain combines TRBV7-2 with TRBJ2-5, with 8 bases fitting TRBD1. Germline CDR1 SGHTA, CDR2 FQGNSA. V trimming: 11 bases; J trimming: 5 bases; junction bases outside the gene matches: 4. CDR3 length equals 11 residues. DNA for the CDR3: TGTGCCCGGACAGGGTTTGAGACCCAGTACTTC. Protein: CARTGFETQYF.

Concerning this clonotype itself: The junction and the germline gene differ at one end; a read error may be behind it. The CDR3 DNA is TGTGCCAGCAGTTTACCTTCACTAGGGAGGGAGATCTTC. Protein: CASSLPSLGREIF. The J gene is TRBJ2-1, the V gene TRBV12-3 or TRBV12-4; 7 nucleotides match TRBD2. This CDR3 is 13 amino acids long.

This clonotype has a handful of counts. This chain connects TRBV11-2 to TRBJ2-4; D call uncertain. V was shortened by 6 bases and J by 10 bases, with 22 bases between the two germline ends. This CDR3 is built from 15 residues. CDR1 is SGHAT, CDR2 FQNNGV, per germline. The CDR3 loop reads CASRDLFGDPQIQYF. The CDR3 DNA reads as TGTGCCAGCAGAGATCTCTTTGGAGACCCCCAGATTCAGTACTTC. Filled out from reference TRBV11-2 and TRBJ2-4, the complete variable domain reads EAGVAQSPRYKIIEKRQSVAFWCNPISGHATLYWYQQILGQGPKLLIQFQNNGVVDDSQLPKDRFSAERLKGVDSTLKIQPAKLEDSAVYLCASRDLFGDPQIQYFGAGTRLSVL.

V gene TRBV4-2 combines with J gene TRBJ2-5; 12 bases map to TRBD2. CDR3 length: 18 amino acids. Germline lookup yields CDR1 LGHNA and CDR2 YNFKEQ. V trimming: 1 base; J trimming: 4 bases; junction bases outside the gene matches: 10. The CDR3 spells CASSQGGLAGGPSETQYF. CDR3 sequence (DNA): TGTGCCAGCAGCCAAGGAGGCCTAGCGGGAGGGCCTTCAGAGACCCAGTACTTC.

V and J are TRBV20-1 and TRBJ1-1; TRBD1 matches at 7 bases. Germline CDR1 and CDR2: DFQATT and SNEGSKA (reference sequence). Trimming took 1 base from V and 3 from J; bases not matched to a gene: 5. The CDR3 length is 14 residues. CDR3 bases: TGCAGTGCTAGAGGAAGGGGGCTGCACACTGAAGCTTTCTTT. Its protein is CSARGRGLHTEAFF.

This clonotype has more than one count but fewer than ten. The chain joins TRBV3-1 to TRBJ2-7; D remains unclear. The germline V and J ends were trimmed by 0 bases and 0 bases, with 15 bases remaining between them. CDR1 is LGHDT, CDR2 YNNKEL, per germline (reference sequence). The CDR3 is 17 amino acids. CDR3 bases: TGTGCCAGCAGCCAAGAAAGGGCACGGGCAGGCTCCTACGAGCAGTACTTC. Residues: CASSQERARAGSYEQYF.

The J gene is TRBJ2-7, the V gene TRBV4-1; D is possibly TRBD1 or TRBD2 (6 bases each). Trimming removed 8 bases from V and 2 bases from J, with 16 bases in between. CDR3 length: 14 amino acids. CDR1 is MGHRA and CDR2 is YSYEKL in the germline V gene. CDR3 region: CASSPRGGPYEQYF. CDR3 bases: TGCGCCAGCTCCCCCCGTGGGGGGCCCTACGAGCAGTACTTC.

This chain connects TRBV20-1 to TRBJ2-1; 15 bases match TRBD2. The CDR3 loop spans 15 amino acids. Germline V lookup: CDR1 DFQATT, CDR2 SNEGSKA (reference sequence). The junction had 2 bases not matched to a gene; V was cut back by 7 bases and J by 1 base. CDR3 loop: CSGGTSGGSYNEQFF. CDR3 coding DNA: TGCAGTGGCGGGACTAGCGGGGGGTCCTACAATGAGCAGTTCTTC.

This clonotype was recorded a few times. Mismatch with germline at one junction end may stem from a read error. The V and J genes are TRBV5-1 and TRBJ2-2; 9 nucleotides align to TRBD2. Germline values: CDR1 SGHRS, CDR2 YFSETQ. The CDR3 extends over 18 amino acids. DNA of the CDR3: TGCGCCAGCGGAAATGGACTAGCGATAACCCCGAATACCGGGGAGCTGTTTTTT. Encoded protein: CASGNGLAITPNTGELFF.

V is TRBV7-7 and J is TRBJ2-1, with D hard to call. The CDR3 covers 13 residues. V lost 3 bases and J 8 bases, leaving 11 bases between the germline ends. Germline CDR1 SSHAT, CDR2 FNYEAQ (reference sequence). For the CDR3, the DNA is TGTGCCAGCAGCTTCCAACCTGGGGATGAGCAGTTCTTC. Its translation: CASSFQPGDEQFF. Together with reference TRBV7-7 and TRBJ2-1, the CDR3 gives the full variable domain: GAGVSQSPRYKVTKRGQDVTLRCDPISSHATLYWYQQALGQGPEFLTYFNYEAQPDKSGLPSDRFSAERPEGSISTLTIQRTEQRDSAMYRCASSFQPGDEQFFGPGTRLTVL.

The CDR3 DNA sequence: TGCAGTGCTAGCGAGACAACAAACTATGGCTACACCTTC. Translated: CSASETTNYGYTF. The rearrangement joins TRBV20-1 to TRBJ1-2; D uncertain. The CDR3 has 13 residues. Germline CDR1 DFQATT, CDR2 SNEGSKA (reference sequence). The V and J ends lost 3 bases and 2 bases respectively, with 10 bases between them.

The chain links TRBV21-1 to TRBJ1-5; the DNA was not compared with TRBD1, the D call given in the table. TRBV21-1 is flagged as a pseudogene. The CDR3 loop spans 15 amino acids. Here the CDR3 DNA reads TGTGCCAGCAGCAAAGTAACTCGCCCGGGGCAGCCCCAGCATTTT. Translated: CASSKVTRPGQPQHF.

The CDR3 here is CASSLPTLRGDTEAFF. CDR3 coding DNA: TGTGCCAGCAGCTTGCCCACACTCAGGGGTGACACTGAAGCTTTCTTT. This chain uses TRBV5-6 with TRBJ1-1; a possible D gene is TRBD1 (6 bases). CDR3 length: 16 amino acids. The germline gives CDR1 SGHDT, CDR2 YYEEEE. V lost 1 base and J lost 3, with 16 bases in between.

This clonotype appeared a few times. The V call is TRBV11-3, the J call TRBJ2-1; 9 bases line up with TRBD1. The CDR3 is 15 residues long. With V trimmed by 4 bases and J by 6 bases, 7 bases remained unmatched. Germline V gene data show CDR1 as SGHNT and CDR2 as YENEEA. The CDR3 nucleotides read TGTGCCAGCAGCTGGGACAGGGCCCCGGGCAATGAGCAGTTCTTC. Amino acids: CASSWDRAPGNEQFF.

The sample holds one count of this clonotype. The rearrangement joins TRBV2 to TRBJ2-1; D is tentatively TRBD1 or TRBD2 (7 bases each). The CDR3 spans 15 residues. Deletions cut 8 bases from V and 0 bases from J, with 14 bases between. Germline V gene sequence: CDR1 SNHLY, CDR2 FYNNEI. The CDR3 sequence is CASSGGGSSYNEQFF. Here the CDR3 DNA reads TGTGCCAGCTCAGGGGGGGGAAGCTCCTACAATGAGCAGTTCTTC.

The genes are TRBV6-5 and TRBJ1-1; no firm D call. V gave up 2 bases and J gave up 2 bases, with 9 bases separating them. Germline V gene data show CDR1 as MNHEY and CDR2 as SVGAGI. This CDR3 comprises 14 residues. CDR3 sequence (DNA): TGTGCCAGCAGTTACAACGGACGAAACACTGAAGCTTTCTTT. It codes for CASSYNGRNTEAFF.

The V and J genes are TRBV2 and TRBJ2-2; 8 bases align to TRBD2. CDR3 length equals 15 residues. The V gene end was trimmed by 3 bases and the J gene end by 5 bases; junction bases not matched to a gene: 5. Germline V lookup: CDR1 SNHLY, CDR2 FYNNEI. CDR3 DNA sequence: TGTGCCAGCAGTGATAGGACTAGCAAAACCGGGGAGCTGTTTTTT. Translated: CASSDRTSKTGELFF.

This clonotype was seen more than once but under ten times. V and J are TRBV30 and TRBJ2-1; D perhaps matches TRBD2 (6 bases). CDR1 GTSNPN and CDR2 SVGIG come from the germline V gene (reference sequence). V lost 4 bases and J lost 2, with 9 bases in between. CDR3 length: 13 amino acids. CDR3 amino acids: CAWKEGPYNEQFF. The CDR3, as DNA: TGTGCCTGGAAGGAGGGTCCCTACAATGAGCAGTTCTTC.

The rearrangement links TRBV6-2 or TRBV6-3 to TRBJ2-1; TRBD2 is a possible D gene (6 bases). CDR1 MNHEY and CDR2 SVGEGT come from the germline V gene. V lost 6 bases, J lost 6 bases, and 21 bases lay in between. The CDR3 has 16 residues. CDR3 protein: CASSPHTSHLGNEQFF. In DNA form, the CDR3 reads TGTGCCAGCAGCCCCCACACTAGCCACCTTGGCAATGAGCAGTTCTTC.